A single sample is the source of the 18 T cell receptor beta chains below, sequenced in a study of shared clonotypes between healthy human individuals. Repertoires were generated with immunoSEQ multiplex PCR, while TCRdb's copy carries only in-frame clones and drops some. The repertoire includes about 2 million clones, 90% to 95% of them detected once, and roughly 0.13% sits in the top ten. The sample taken for sequencing was naive CD4+ T cells sorted from blood. Subset here: CD45RA+ positively selected. The receptors were gathered from a man between 18 and 29 years old in good health.

V is TRBV6-5 and J is TRBJ2-3; TRBD1 might be the D (6 bases). Germline V gene data show CDR1 as MNHEY and CDR2 as SVGAGI. V dropped 7 bases and J dropped 1 base, with 12 bases sitting between them. The CDR3 is 14 residues long. CDR3 loop: CASTKSGGTDTQYF. CDR3 DNA sequence: TGTGCCAGCACCAAATCAGGGGGCACAGATACGCAGTATTTT.

In this sample, this clone turned up once. This chain uses TRBV6-5 with TRBJ1-3; 7 bases agree with TRBD1. V shed 5 bases, J shed 4 bases, and the junction held 5 bases outside the gene matches. The CDR3 spans 14 residues. The V gene's germline CDR1 is MNHEY and CDR2 SVGAGI. The CDR3 DNA reads as TGTGCCAGCAGTAACACAGGGGTAGGAAACACCATATATTTT. Amino acids: CASSNTGVGNTIYF.

The V call is TRBV18, the J call TRBJ2-7; 10 bases fit TRBD1. CDR1 is KGHSH and CDR2 is LQKENI in the germline V gene. The J segment lost 0 bases and the V segment lost 8 bases, leaving 7 bases of the junction unmatched. The CDR3 consists of 15 residues. The chain's CDR3 is CASARQGAGSYEQYF. CDR3 nucleotides: TGTGCCAGCGCCCGACAGGGGGCAGGCTCCTACGAGCAGTACTTC.

The chain uses TRBV6-6 and TRBJ1-3, with D tentatively TRBD1 (5 bases). V was clipped by 1 base and J by 2 bases, with 6 bases between them. CDR1 is MNHNY, CDR2 SVGAGI, per germline (reference sequence). The CDR3 loop spans 14 amino acids. The CDR3 loop is CASSYWGPGNTIYF. The CDR3 DNA follows: TGTGCCAGCAGTTACTGGGGCCCTGGAAACACCATATATTTT.

The chain recombines TRBV10-3 with TRBJ1-3, with D possibly matching TRBD1 (5 bases). From germline, CDR1 is ENHRY and CDR2 SYGVKD. The CDR3 loop spans 15 amino acids. The V gene lost 10 bases and the J gene lost 2 bases, with 18 bases spanning the gap. As DNA, the CDR3 is TGTGCCAGCAGCCGCGGGGGGGGTGCTGGAAACACCATATATTTT. It yields the protein CASSRGGGAGNTIYF.

This clone was detected once. The V and J genes are TRBV7-8 and TRBJ2-2; 10 bases match TRBD2. CDR1 and CDR2 (germline): SGHVS, FQNEAQ. This CDR3 has 16 amino acids. After removal of 5 bases from V and 6 bases from J, the junction contained 9 bases not matched to a gene. This chain's CDR3 is CASSPPSGRISGELFF. As DNA, the CDR3 is TGTGCCAGCAGCCCACCTAGCGGGAGAATATCCGGGGAGCTGTTTTTT.

The CDR3 DNA sequence: TGTGCCAGCAGCCTAAGGACTAGTCCTTACGAGCAGTACTTC. Amino acid sequence: CASSLRTSPYEQYF. The chain couples TRBV7-2 to TRBJ2-7, with 7 bases aligning to TRBD2. Germline CDR1 is SGHTA and CDR2 is FQGNSA. V gave up 5 bases and J gave up 4 bases; unmatched junction bases: 8. CDR3 size: 14 residues.

The rearrangement links TRBV5-3 to TRBJ2-7; D perhaps matches TRBD2 (6 bases). TRBV5-3 is an ORF, with its function uncertain. This CDR3 spans 15 amino acids. V was clipped by 4 bases and J by 5 bases, with 19 bases between them. The CDR3, as DNA: TGTGCCAGAAGCGATAGCGGATCAGGTGGAGACGAGCAGTACTTC. Translation: CARSDSGSGGDEQYF.

The chain couples TRBV5-1 to TRBJ1-4, with 7 bases lining up with TRBD1. This CDR3 contains 15 residues. CDR1 is SGHRS, CDR2 YFSETQ, per germline. Losses at the gene ends were 4 bases for V and 0 bases for J; bases not matched to a gene: 3. CDR3: CASSGTAATNEKLFF. DNA for the CDR3: TGCGCCAGCAGCGGGACAGCTGCAACTAATGAAAAACTGTTTTTT. The variable domain in full, completed from reference TRBV5-1 and TRBJ1-4, reads KAGVTQTPRYLIKTRGQQVTLSCSPISGHRSVSWYQQTPGQGLQFLFEYFSETQRNKGNFPGRFSGRQFSNSRSEMNVSTLELGDSALYLCASSGTAATNEKLFFGSGTQLSVL.

V usage is TRBV28 and J usage is TRBJ2-1, with 7 bases fitting TRBD1. Germline V lookup: CDR1 MDHEN, CDR2 SYDVKM. This CDR3 has 15 amino acids. The trim removed 5 bases at V and 3 bases at J, leaving 7 bases unmatched. The CDR3 bases are TGTGCCAGCAGTCCGGTCAGGGGGATCTACAATGAGCAGTTCTTC. Residues: CASSPVRGIYNEQFF. The entire variable domain, with the rest obtained from reference TRBV28 and TRBJ2-1, is as follows: DVKVTQSSRYLVKRTGEKVFLECVQDMDHENMFWYRQDPGLGLRLIYFSYDVKMKEKGDIPEGYSVSREKKERFSLILESASTNQTSMYLCASSPVRGIYNEQFFGPGTRLTVL.

Details on this clone: Other DNA sequences within the sample encode an identical CDR3. The chain couples TRBV5-4 to TRBJ1-1, with no clear D. Germline CDR1 SGHNT, CDR2 YYREEE (reference sequence). V lost 2 bases to trimming and J lost 0 bases, with 11 bases between them. The CDR3 is 15 residues long. DNA for the CDR3: TGTGCCAGCAGCTTAAGAGGAGGCATGAACACTGAAGCTTTCTTT. It translates to CASSLRGGMNTEAFF.

Comments on this clone: Other DNA sequences in the sample encode the same CDR3. V gene TRBV30 combines with J gene TRBJ1-1; D gene unclear. This CDR3 comprises 12 residues. V was shortened by 2 bases and J by 3 bases, with 7 bases between the two germline ends. CDR1 and CDR2 (germline): GTSNPN, SVGIG (reference sequence). The CDR3 sequence: CAWSPGDTEAFF. CDR3 DNA sequence: TGTGCCTGGAGTCCCGGGGACACTGAAGCTTTCTTT.

The CDR3 loop reads CASSSGLVTDTQYF. As DNA, the CDR3 is TGTGCCAGCAGCTCGGGCCTTGTCACAGATACGCAGTATTTT. This rearrangement joins TRBV11-3 to TRBJ2-3, with D uncertain. The V end lost 4 bases, the J end lost 2 bases, and 10 bases lay between the germline ends. Germline assignment: CDR1 SGHNT and CDR2 YENEEA. The CDR3 is 14 residues long.

J is TRBJ2-3 and V is TRBV5-4; 8 nucleotides align to TRBD2. This CDR3 has 17 amino acids. J gave up 0 bases and V 0 bases, and 6 bases lay outside the gene matches. Looked up from germline, CDR1 is SGHNT and CDR2 is YYREEE (reference sequence). CDR3: CASSLAYGGGSTDTQYF. Here the CDR3 DNA reads TGTGCCAGCAGCTTGGCCTACGGCGGGGGGAGCACAGATACGCAGTATTTT. The complete variable domain, with remaining parts taken from reference TRBV5-4 and TRBJ2-3, reads ETGVTQSPTHLIKTRGQQVTLRCSSQSGHNTVSWYQQALGQGPQFIFQYYREEENGRGNFPPRFSGLQFPNYSSELNVNALELDDSALYLCASSLAYGGGSTDTQYFGPGTRLTVL.

The V gene is TRBV6-5, the J gene TRBJ2-4; 9 bases agree with TRBD2. This CDR3 contains 16 residues. Germline CDR1 reads MNHEY; CDR2 reads SVGAGI. V trimming: 4 bases; J trimming: 0 bases; junction bases outside the gene matches: 4. The CDR3 bases are TGTGCCAGCAGTTTCGGACTAGCGCTAGCCAAAAACATTCAGTACTTC. Translated: CASSFGLALAKNIQYF.

Remarks on this clone: One junction end disagrees with the germline gene, perhaps due to a read error. The chain recombines TRBV7-7 with TRBJ2-1, with 8 bases fitting TRBD2. The CDR3 spans 15 residues. Germline V gene data show CDR1 as SSHAT and CDR2 as FNYEAQ (reference sequence). DNA of the CDR3: TGTGCTAGCAGCTTATCAAGCGGGAGCGGCAATGAGCAGTTCTTC. Protein product: CASSLSSGSGNEQFF.

This clone was detected only once. The V call is TRBV4-1, the J call TRBJ1-2, with a weak D call TRBD1 (6 bases). V was clipped by 3 bases and J by 4 bases, with 12 bases between them. CDR3 length: 14 amino acids. Germline loops: CDR1 MGHRA, CDR2 YSYEKL. CDR3 residues: CASSQGARFYGYTF. In DNA, the CDR3 is TGCGCCAGCAGCCAGGGGGCCAGGTTCTATGGCTACACCTTC.

The sample holds one count of this clone. This rearrangement joins TRBV28 to TRBJ1-6; tentatively, D is TRBD1 (6 bases). V was trimmed by 6 bases and J by 7 bases, leaving 13 bases between them. The CDR3 runs 14 residues. Germline assignment: CDR1 MDHEN and CDR2 SYDVKM. The CDR3 DNA reads as TGTGCCAGCAGATCCAGGGGTTACAATTCACCCCTCCACTTT. Its protein product is CASRSRGYNSPLHF.